One sample yielded the 29 T cell receptor beta chains listed below, sequenced in a study of blood T cells in healthy people across ages. Using a J-beta primer mix together with a sample-barcoded 5' primer, a second PCR was run for roughly 6 to 11 cycles. TCRdb processed the 5' RACE reads anew with MiXCR; each CDR3 protein has one entry. The sample shows approximately 780,000 distinct CDR3 sequences, approximately 24% of them seen only once. This sample was also put to use in a study of T cells of mothers and their children.

The material sequenced was blood. Receptors were obtained from a boy younger than 18 in good health.

This clonotype has just a few counts. The gene calls are TRBV9 and TRBJ1-3; D possibly corresponds to TRBD1 (5 bases). Germline-derived CDR1 and CDR2 are SGDLS and YYNGEE. V shed 0 bases and J shed 4 bases, with 17 bases lying between them. The CDR3 runs 17 residues. CDR3: CASSVEEGSTEGNTIYF. The CDR3 DNA reads TGTGCCAGCAGCGTAGAGGAGGGGTCCACAGAAGGAAACACCATATATTTT.

The V call is TRBV7-2, the J call TRBJ2-5; 10 positions match TRBD2. With the DNA end fitting TRBJ2-1 better, the J assignment may be wrong. The CDR3 consists of 15 residues. Germline V gene data show CDR1 as SGHTA and CDR2 as FQGNSA. The CDR3 DNA reads TGTGCCAGCAGACCGAAGCGGGGGGGTCACAATGAGCAGTTCTTC. Encoded protein: CASRPKRGGHNEQFF.

This clonotype was picked up a small number of times. V gene TRBV5-1 combines with J gene TRBJ1-3, with D perhaps matching TRBD1 (5 bases). V was shortened by 0 bases and J by 0 bases, with 13 bases between the two germline ends. The CDR3 has 17 amino acids. Germline CDR1 is SGHRS and CDR2 is YFSETQ. CDR3 nucleotides: TGCGCCAGCAGCTTGGGGAGTCGGGACTCCTCTGGAAACACCATATATTTT. Translated, it gives CASSLGSRDSSGNTIYF. The full variable domain, with the rest looked up from reference TRBV5-1 and TRBJ1-3, is KAGVTQTPRYLIKTRGQQVTLSCSPISGHRSVSWYQQTPGQGLQFLFEYFSETQRNKGNFPGRFSGRQFSNSRSEMNVSTLELGDSALYLCASSLGSRDSSGNTIYFGEGSWLTVV.

The V gene is TRBV28, the J gene TRBJ1-2, with a possible D match to TRBD1 (6 bases). The CDR3 spans 12 residues. V gave up 3 bases and J gave up 13 bases, with 15 bases separating them. Per the germline V gene, CDR1 is MDHEN and CDR2 is SYDVKM. The CDR3 nucleotides read TGTGCCAGCAGTTTCGTTGTGGGGGCCCTCACCTTC. This translates into CASSFVVGALTF.

The rearrangement joins TRBV10-2 to TRBJ2-1; D remains ambiguous. This CDR3 spans 16 amino acids. Germline V gives CDR1 WSHSY, CDR2 SAAADI. V was clipped by 3 bases and J by 5 bases, with 17 bases between them. The CDR3 sequence: CASSDTGPGNHNEQFF. As DNA, the CDR3 is TGCGCCAGCAGTGATACCGGGCCCGGTAACCACAATGAGCAGTTCTTC.

This clonotype was counted a few times. The CDR3 region has the DNA TGTGCCAGCAGTTATCGGCCCCAGGCTGCCCCGAACACTGAAGCTTTCTTT. Its translation: CASSYRPQAAPNTEAFF. V and J are TRBV6-5 and TRBJ1-1; D is unclear. The CDR3 covers 17 residues. V lost 3 bases and J lost 1, with 18 bases in between. Germline V lookup: CDR1 MNHEY, CDR2 SVGAGI.

This clonotype has a handful of counts. The V and J genes are TRBV9 and TRBJ2-5, with D maybe TRBD1 (6 bases). The tail of the sequence fits TRBJ2-1 better, so the J call may be wrong. The CDR3 is made up of 13 amino acids. Germline CDR1 SGDLS, CDR2 YYNGEE. The chain's CDR3 is CASSGGPGREQFF. Written as DNA, the CDR3 is TGTGCCAGCAGCGGGGGGCCGGGGCGTGAGCAGTTCTTC.

This clonotype was seen a few times. The V gene is TRBV6-5, the J gene TRBJ2-5; a weak D match, TRBD1 (7 bases). V dropped 6 bases and J dropped 4 bases, with 18 bases sitting between them. The CDR3 is 15 residues long. Germline V CDR1 and CDR2: MNHEY, SVGAGI. The CDR3 region is CASRDGQEGGETQYF. The CDR3 region has the DNA TGTGCCAGCAGAGATGGACAGGAGGGGGGAGAGACCCAGTACTTC.

This clonotype was recorded a few times. The V call is TRBV12-3 or TRBV12-4, the J call TRBJ2-2; weak D call: TRBD2 (5 bases). The CDR3 length is 13 residues. V was pared by 9 bases and J by 6 bases, with 14 bases between. Here the CDR3 reads CASLKWESGELFF. The CDR3 nucleotides read TGTGCCAGTCTTAAATGGGAGTCCGGGGAGCTGTTTTTT.

The sample holds a few counts of this clonotype. V is TRBV11-2 and J is TRBJ1-3; D is perhaps TRBD1 (5 bases). Per the germline V gene, CDR1 is SGHAT and CDR2 is FQNNGV. Trimming removed 5 bases at V and 7 bases at J, with 15 bases between. The CDR3 runs to 14 residues. The CDR3 protein is CASSLVRDWNTIYF. The CDR3 region has the DNA TGTGCCAGCAGCCTCGTCAGGGATTGGAACACCATATATTTT.

The chain uses TRBV30 and TRBJ2-1; D ambiguous. V lost 3 bases and J lost 2, with 2 bases in between. The germline V gene has CDR1 GTSNPN and CDR2 SVGIG (reference sequence). The CDR3 has 11 residues. The CDR3 DNA sequence: TGTGCCTGGAGACCCTACAATGAGCAGTTCTTC. This gives the protein CAWRPYNEQFF.

The V call is TRBV24-1, the J call TRBJ2-5; 7 positions match TRBD1. Germline V gives CDR1 KGHDR, CDR2 SFDVKD. The CDR3 has 15 amino acids. With 3 bases clipped from V and 5 bases from J, the junction kept 8 bases outside the gene matches. CDR3 bases: TGTGCCACCAGTGATCCCGACAGGGTAAGGGAGACCCAGTACTTC. This codes for CATSDPDRVRETQYF.

V and J are TRBV6-5 and TRBJ1-2, with 8 bases identical to TRBD1. This CDR3 contains 14 residues. Germline-derived CDR1 and CDR2 are MNHEY and SVGAGI. With V trimmed by 2 bases and J by 7 bases, 6 bases remained unmatched. The CDR3 DNA is TGTGCCAGCAGTTACACCCAGGGGGCTGGTGGCTACACCTTC. It translates to CASSYTQGAGGYTF.

This clonotype was counted a few times. This chain links TRBV5-1 with TRBJ1-6; D not certain. Trimming left V 6 bases short and J 10 bases short, with 11 bases between. The length of the CDR3 is 12 residues. Germline-derived CDR1 and CDR2 are SGHRS and YFSETQ. CDR3 DNA sequence: TGCGCCAGCAAAATGGGGAACTCACCCCTCCACTTT. This gives the protein CASKMGNSPLHF. Complete variable domain (other parts from reference TRBV5-1 and TRBJ1-6): KAGVTQTPRYLIKTRGQQVTLSCSPISGHRSVSWYQQTPGQGLQFLFEYFSETQRNKGNFPGRFSGRQFSNSRSEMNVSTLELGDSALYLCASKMGNSPLHFGNGTRLTVT.

This chain links TRBV7-9 with TRBJ2-3; perhaps TRBD1 as D (5 bases). The CDR3 extends over 14 amino acids. Trimming shortened V by 4 bases and J by 7 bases, and 15 bases separated the two germline ends. Germline CDR1 SEHNR, CDR2 FQNEAQ (reference sequence). CDR3: CASSSPSQGNTQYF. The CDR3 DNA reads as TGTGCCAGCAGCTCTCCATCGCAGGGAAATACGCAGTATTTT.

This sequence joins TRBV20-1 and TRBJ1-4, with unresolved D. Germline V gene sequence: CDR1 DFQATT, CDR2 SNEGSKA (reference sequence). The germline V and J ends were trimmed by 1 base and 7 bases, with 16 bases remaining between them. The CDR3 sequence is 15 residues long. The CDR3 protein is CSARVLAEEIEKLFF. The CDR3 nucleotides are TGCAGTGCTAGAGTCCTCGCGGAGGAGATTGAAAAACTGTTTTTT.

This clonotype was seen a few times. V usage is TRBV20-1 and J usage is TRBJ1-1; D gene unclear. V was clipped by 4 bases and J by 2 bases, with 8 bases between them. The CDR3 totals 12 residues. Germline CDR1 reads DFQATT; CDR2 reads SNEGSKA (reference sequence). DNA for the CDR3: TGCAGTGCTACACAGCCTAACACTGAAGCTTTCTTT. It encodes CSATQPNTEAFF.

This clonotype turned up a few times. The chain has TRBV5-1 and TRBJ1-2; no clear D. Germline loops: CDR1 SGHRS, CDR2 YFSETQ. CDR3 length: 13 residues. V lost 3 bases and J lost 2, with 8 bases in between. The CDR3 DNA follows: TGCGCCAGCAGCTCGAGTACGAACTATGGCTACACCTTC. It yields the protein CASSSSTNYGYTF.

This clonotype was observed a handful of times. The V call is TRBV10-2, the J call TRBJ2-1; D may match TRBD1 or TRBD2 (6 bases each). The V and J ends lost 7 bases and 8 bases respectively, with 9 bases between them. The CDR3 runs to 11 residues. Germline CDR1 reads WSHSY; CDR2 reads SAAADI. In DNA, the CDR3 is TGCGCCAGCACAGGGGAGGATGAGCAGTTCTTC. It codes for CASTGEDEQFF.

This clonotype turned up a few times. This rearrangement joins TRBV5-1 to TRBJ2-5; D might be TRBD1 (6 bases). The CDR3 runs 14 residues. V was cut by 1 base and J by 5 bases, with 12 bases left in between. The germline gives CDR1 SGHRS, CDR2 YFSETQ. CDR3 region: CASSLFGGAETQYF. The CDR3 DNA is TGCGCCAGCAGCTTGTTTGGGGGCGCGGAGACCCAGTACTTC. The entire variable domain, with the rest obtained from reference TRBV5-1 and TRBJ2-5, is as follows: KAGVTQTPRYLIKTRGQQVTLSCSPISGHRSVSWYQQTPGQGLQFLFEYFSETQRNKGNFPGRFSGRQFSNSRSEMNVSTLELGDSALYLCASSLFGGAETQYFGPGTRLLVL.

This clonotype was picked up a small number of times. The rearrangement uses TRBV11-2 and TRBJ1-2, with TRBD1 identical over 8 bases. The junction had 2 bases not matched to a gene; V was cut back by 5 bases and J by 0 bases. The CDR3 extends over 14 amino acids. The germline V gene has CDR1 SGHAT and CDR2 FQNNGV. CDR3 in amino acids: CASSKGQANYGYTF. In DNA, the CDR3 is TGTGCCAGCAGCAAGGGACAGGCTAACTATGGCTACACCTTC. Variable domain in full (rest from reference TRBV11-2 and TRBJ1-2): EAGVAQSPRYKIIEKRQSVAFWCNPISGHATLYWYQQILGQGPKLLIQFQNNGVVDDSQLPKDRFSAERLKGVDSTLKIQPAKLEDSAVYLCASSKGQANYGYTFGSGTRLTVV.

The CDR3 DNA sequence: TGCGCCAGCAGCCAACAAGGGACAGGGAGGTTGGGATCCTATGGCTACACCTTC. Translation: CASSQQGTGRLGSYGYTF. This chain connects TRBV4-1 to TRBJ1-2; 9 bases match TRBD1. The germline CDR1 and CDR2 sequences are MGHRA and YSYEKL. This CDR3 has 18 residues. Trimming cost V 2 bases and J 4 bases; bases outside gene matches: 14.

In its sample, this clonotype was seen once. The rearrangement links TRBV15 to TRBJ2-7; TRBD1 aligns across 7 bases. This CDR3 contains 15 residues. Germline trimming cut 0 bases from V and 0 bases from J; bases unmatched to any gene: 2. Germline CDR1 LNHNV, CDR2 YYDKDF (reference sequence). CDR3 DNA sequence: TGTGCCACCAGCAGAGACCGGGACAGCTCCTACGAGCAGTACTTC. It translates to CATSRDRDSSYEQYF.

The V and J genes are TRBV28 and TRBJ1-1; 9 bases match TRBD1. Germline CDR1 and CDR2: MDHEN and SYDVKM. This CDR3 has 15 residues. With V trimmed by 3 bases and J by 1 base, 3 bases remained unmatched. The CDR3, as DNA: TGTGCCAGCAGTTTCCGGGACAGGGAGAACACTGAAGCTTTCTTT. It is translated as CASSFRDRENTEAFF.

This clonotype was seen only a few times. This sequence joins TRBV12-3 or TRBV12-4 and TRBJ1-2; 8 bases are shared with TRBD1. Trimming took 3 bases from V and 2 from J; bases not matched to a gene: 5. The length of the CDR3 is 15 residues. Written as DNA, the CDR3 is TGTGCCAGCAGTTTCGGACAGGGAGGCAACTATGGCTACACCTTC. This translates into CASSFGQGGNYGYTF.

This chain connects TRBV14 to TRBJ2-2; D gene ambiguous. Trimming took off 3 bases at V and 1 base at J, with 6 bases between the two ends. The CDR3 loop spans 14 amino acids. Germline lookup yields CDR1 SGHDN and CDR2 FVKESK. The CDR3 loop is CASSQKENTGELFF. As DNA, the CDR3 is TGTGCCAGCAGCCAGAAAGAGAACACCGGGGAGCTGTTTTTT.

The rearrangement uses TRBV6-1 and TRBJ1-4, with D maybe TRBD1 (5 bases). This CDR3 spans 14 amino acids. V lost 6 bases and J lost 8, with 16 bases in between. CDR1 and CDR2 from the germline V gene are MNHNS and SASEGT. The CDR3 loop is CASRAPGPREKLFF. The DNA for the CDR3 is TGTGCCAGCAGAGCCCCGGGACCCAGGGAAAAACTGTTTTTT.

This clonotype turned up a few times. In DNA, the CDR3 is TGCGCCAGCAAGGTGGGACTAGCGCTTCCCCAAGAGACCCAGTACTTC. Amino acids: CASKVGLALPQETQYF. The chain carries TRBV5-1 and TRBJ2-5; 10 nucleotides align to TRBD2. The V gene's germline CDR1 is SGHRS and CDR2 YFSETQ. V lost 6 bases, J lost 1 base, and 9 bases stayed unmatched. The length of the CDR3 is 16 residues.

The V call is TRBV27, the J call TRBJ2-1; D is ambiguous. The V gene's germline CDR1 is MNHEY and CDR2 SMNVEV (reference sequence). The CDR3 runs 15 residues. V was cut by 5 bases and J by 3 bases, with 14 bases left in between. The CDR3 is CASSNGIGRYNEQFF. Here the CDR3 DNA reads TGTGCCAGCAGTAATGGCATTGGGCGCTACAATGAGCAGTTCTTC.